This T cell receptor (beta chain) was sequenced during a study of blood T cell repertoires in COVID-19. Study information: The United States, Italy and Spain provided the acute and convalescent COVID-19 samples. Nucleic acid was either cDNA or gDNA, and it came from T cells, B-cell-depleted T cells, or PBMCs.

The authors' processing: Nucleated cell number was recorded as an estimate derived from reference gene primer amplification. TCRdb's table, derived via immunoSEQ multiplex PCR, lists solely in-frame clones and lacks some. D and trimming come from the DNA, and the V and J calls and clone size come from that table. The repertoire holds 55,000 to 70,000 clones, with around 86% as singletons. This clone showed up just once. The J segment lost 2 bases and the V segment lost 5 bases, leaving 17 bases of the junction unmatched. CDR1 and CDR2 from the germline V gene are KGHSH and LQKENI. The CDR3 has 19 amino acids.

The specimen was peripheral blood. This sequence was found in a woman aged 80 or over with acute or convalescent COVID-19. The chain has TRBV18 and TRBJ2-5, with 10 bases matching TRBD1. This chain's CDR3 is CASSSTRDRGLNGQETQYF. CDR3 sequence (DNA): TGTGCCAGCTCATCTACCCGGGACAGGGGTCTTAACGGACAAGAGACCCAGTACTTC.